This TCR beta chain was sequenced during a study of tumor-infiltrating lymphocytes in primary liver carcinoma. Looking at the study overall: The cohort included men and women aged 30 to 69 years.

CDR3 size: 13 residues. Germline V gene sequence: CDR1 MNHNS, CDR2 SASEGT. Worth noting for this clonotype: One end of the junction fails to match germline, which may point to a read error.

Starting from approximately 470 ng of total RNA, TCR beta cDNA was produced with a primer in the constant region. Three nested multiplex PCR rounds, a slightly modified ARM-PCR method, built the TCR beta libraries. The opening two PCR rounds, 10 cycles each, paired TRBV1-TRBV30 forward primers with a C-beta reverse primer. TCRdb independently ran MiXCR on the multiplex PCR reads; one entry per CDR3 protein. Found here are about 120,000 distinct CDR3 sequences, 65% to 75% of them singletons; the top ten hold 7.5% to 10%. Co-extracted RNA and DNA came from about 20-30 mg of unsorted bulk tissue. Patients in the cohort were treatment-naive and living with chronic HBV infection.

This sequence was found in a woman aged 55-75 years with primary liver carcinoma and hepatitis B virus infection. The chain carries TRBV6-1 and TRBJ2-3; 7 bases fit TRBD2. Sequencing was performed on tumor-adjacent normal liver tissue. This CDR3 reads CATEAGLTYTQYF. The CDR3 nucleotides read TGTGCCACCGAAGCGGGGCTCACATATACGCAGTATTTT.